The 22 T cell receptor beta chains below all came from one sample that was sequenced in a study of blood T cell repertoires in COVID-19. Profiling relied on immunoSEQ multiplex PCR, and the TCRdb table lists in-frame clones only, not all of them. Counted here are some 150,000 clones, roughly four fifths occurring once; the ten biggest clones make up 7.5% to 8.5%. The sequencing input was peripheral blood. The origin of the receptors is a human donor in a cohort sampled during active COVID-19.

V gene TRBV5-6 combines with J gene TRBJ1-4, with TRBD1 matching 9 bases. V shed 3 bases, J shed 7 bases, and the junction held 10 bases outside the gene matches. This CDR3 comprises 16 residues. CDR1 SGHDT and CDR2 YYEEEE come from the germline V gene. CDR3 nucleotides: TGTGCCAGCAGCTCGTATCACAGGGGGCAAGTTGAAAAACTGTTTTTT. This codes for CASSSYHRGQVEKLFF. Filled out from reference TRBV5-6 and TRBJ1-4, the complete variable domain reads DAGVTQSPTHLIKTRGQQVTLRCSPKSGHDTVSWYQQALGQGPQFIFQYYEEEERQRGNFPDRFSGHQFPNYSSELNVNALLLGDSALYLCASSSYHRGQVEKLFFGSGTQLSVL.

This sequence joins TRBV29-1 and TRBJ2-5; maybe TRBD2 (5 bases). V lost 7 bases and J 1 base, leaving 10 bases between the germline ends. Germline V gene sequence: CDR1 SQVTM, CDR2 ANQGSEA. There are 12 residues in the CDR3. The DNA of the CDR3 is TGCAGCGCCACTAGTTCCCAAGAGACCCAGTACTTC. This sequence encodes CSATSSQETQYF. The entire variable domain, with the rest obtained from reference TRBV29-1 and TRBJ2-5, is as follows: SAVISQKPSRDICQRGTSLTIQCQVDSQVTMMFWYRQQPGQSLTLIATANQGSEATYESGFVIDKFPISRPNLTFSTLTVSNMSPEDSSIYLCSATSSQETQYFGPGTRLLVL.

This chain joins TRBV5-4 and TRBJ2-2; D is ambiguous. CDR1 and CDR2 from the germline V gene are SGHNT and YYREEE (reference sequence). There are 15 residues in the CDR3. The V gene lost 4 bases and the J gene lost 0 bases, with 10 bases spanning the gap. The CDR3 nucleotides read TGTGCCAGCAGCCGCGACACGTCGAACACCGGGGAGCTGTTTTTT. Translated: CASSRDTSNTGELFF.

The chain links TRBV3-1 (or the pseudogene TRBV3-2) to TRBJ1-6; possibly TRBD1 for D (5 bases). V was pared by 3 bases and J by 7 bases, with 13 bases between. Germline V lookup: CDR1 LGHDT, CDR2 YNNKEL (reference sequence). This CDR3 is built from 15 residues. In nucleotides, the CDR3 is TGTGCCAGCAGCCACAGGACGCGGACAAATTCACCCCTCCACTTT. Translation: CASSHRTRTNSPLHF.

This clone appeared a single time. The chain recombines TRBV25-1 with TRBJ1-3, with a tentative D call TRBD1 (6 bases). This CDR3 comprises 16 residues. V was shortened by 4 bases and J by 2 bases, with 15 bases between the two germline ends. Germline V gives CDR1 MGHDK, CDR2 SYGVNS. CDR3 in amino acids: CASSGTVQVAGNTIYF. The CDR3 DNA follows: TGTGCCAGCAGTGGGACAGTTCAGGTTGCTGGAAACACCATATATTTT.

The CDR3 here is CASSLAWTLAGGYEQFF. CDR3 DNA: TGTGCCAGCAGCTTAGCGTGGACGCTAGCGGGGGGATATGAGCAGTTCTTC. The chain joins TRBV7-9 to TRBJ2-1; TRBD2 aligns across 11 bases. CDR3 length equals 17 residues. Germline V lookup: CDR1 SEHNR, CDR2 FQNEAQ (reference sequence). V dropped 0 bases and J dropped 8; count of bases not matched to a gene: 9.

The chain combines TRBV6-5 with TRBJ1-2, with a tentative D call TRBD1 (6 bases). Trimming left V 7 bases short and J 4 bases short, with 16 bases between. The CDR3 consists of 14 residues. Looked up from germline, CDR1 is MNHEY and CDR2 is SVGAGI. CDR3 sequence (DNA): TGTGCCAGCACCTTGAGGGGGGGCGGCTATGGCTACACCTTC. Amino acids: CASTLRGGGYGYTF.

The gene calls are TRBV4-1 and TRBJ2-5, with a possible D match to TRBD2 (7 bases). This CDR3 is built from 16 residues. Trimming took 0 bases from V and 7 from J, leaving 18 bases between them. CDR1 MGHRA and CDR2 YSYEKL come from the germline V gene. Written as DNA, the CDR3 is TGCGCCAGCAGCCAAGAAGGGAGGGGGGGCCCCGGGACCCAGTACTTC. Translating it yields CASSQEGRGGPGTQYF.

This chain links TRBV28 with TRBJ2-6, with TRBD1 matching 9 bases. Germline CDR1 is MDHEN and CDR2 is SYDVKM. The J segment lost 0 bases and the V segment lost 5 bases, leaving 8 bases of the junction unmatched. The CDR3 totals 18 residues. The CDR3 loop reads CASSAPGQGSSGANVLTF. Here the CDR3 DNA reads TGTGCCAGCAGTGCGCCGGGACAGGGAAGCTCTGGGGCCAACGTCCTGACTTTC.

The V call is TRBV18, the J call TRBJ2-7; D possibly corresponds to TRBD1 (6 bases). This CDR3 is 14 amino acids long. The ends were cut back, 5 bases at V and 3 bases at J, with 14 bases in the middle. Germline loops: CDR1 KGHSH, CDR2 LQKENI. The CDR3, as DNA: TGTGCCAGCTCAACAGGGTTAGGGGACTACGAGCAGTACTTC. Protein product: CASSTGLGDYEQYF.

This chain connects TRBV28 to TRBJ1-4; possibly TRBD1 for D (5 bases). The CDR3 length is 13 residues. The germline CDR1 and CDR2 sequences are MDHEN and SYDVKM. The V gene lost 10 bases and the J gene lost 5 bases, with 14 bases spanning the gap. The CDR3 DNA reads TGTGCCACCTTACAGGACCTGAATGAAAAACTGTTTTTT. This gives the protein CATLQDLNEKLFF. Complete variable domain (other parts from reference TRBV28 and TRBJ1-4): DVKVTQSSRYLVKRTGEKVFLECVQDMDHENMFWYRQDPGLGLRLIYFSYDVKMKEKGDIPEGYSVSREKKERFSLILESASTNQTSMYLCATLQDLNEKLFFGSGTQLSVL.

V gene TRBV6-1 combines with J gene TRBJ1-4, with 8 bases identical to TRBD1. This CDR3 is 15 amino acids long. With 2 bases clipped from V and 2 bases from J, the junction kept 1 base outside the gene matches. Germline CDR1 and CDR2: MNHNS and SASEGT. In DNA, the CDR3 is TGTGCCAGCAGTGAACCAGGGGGCACTAATGAAAAACTGTTTTTT. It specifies CASSEPGGTNEKLFF.

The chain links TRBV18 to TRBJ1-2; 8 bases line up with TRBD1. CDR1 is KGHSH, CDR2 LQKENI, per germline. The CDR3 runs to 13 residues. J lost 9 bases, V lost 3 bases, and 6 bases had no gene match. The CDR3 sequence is CASSPERQGSYTF. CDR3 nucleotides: TGTGCCAGCTCACCGGAAAGACAGGGGAGCTACACCTTC. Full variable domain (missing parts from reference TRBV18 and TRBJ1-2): NAGVMQNPRHLVRRRGQEARLRCSPMKGHSHVYWYRQLPEEGLKFMVYLQKENIIDESGMPKERFSAEFPKEGPSILRIQQVVRGDSAAYFCASSPERQGSYTFGSGTRLTVV.

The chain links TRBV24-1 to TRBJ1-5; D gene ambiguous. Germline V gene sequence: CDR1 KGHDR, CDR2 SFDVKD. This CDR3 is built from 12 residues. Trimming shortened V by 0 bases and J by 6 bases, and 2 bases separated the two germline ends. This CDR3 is CATSDLRQPQHF. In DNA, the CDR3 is TGTGCCACCAGTGATTTGCGTCAGCCCCAGCATTTT.

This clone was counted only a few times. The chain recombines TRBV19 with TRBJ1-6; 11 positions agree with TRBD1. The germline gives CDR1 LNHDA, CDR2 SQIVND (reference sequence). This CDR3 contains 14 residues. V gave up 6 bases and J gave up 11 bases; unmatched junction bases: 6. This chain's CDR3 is CASRTPGQGAPLHF. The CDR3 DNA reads TGTGCCAGTAGAACCCCGGGACAGGGGGCACCCCTCCACTTT.

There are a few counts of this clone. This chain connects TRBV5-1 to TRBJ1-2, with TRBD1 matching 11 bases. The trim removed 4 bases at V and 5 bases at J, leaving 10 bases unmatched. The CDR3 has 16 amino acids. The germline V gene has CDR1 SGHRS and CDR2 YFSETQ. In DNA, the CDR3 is TGCGCCAGCAGCCACACTGGACAGGGGGCTGGGTATGGCTACACCTTC. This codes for CASSHTGQGAGYGYTF.

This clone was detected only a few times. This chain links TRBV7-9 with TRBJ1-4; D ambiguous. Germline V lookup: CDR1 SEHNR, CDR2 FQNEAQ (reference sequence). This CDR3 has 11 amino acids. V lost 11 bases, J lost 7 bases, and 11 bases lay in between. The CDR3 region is CASQLGEKLFF. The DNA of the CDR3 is TGTGCCTCCCAACTTGGTGAAAAACTGTTTTTT.

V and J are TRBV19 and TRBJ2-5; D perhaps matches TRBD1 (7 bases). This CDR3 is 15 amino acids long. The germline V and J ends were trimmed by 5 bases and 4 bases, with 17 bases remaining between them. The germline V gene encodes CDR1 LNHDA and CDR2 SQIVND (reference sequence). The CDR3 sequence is CASSVGGGNGETQYF. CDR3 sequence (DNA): TGTGCCAGTAGTGTAGGAGGGGGCAACGGAGAGACCCAGTACTTC. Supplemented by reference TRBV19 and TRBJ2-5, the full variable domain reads DGGITQSPKYLFRKEGQNVTLSCEQNLNHDAMYWYRQDPGQGLRLIYYSQIVNDFQKGDIAEGYSVSREKKESFPLTVTSAQKNPTAFYLCASSVGGGNGETQYFGPGTRLLVL.

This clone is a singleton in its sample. The CDR3 reads CASSHGQGAWDEQFF. The CDR3 DNA reads TGTGCCAGCAGCCACGGACAGGGGGCTTGGGATGAGCAGTTCTTC. The chain recombines TRBV11-2 with TRBJ2-1; TRBD1 aligns across 11 bases. The V gene end was trimmed by 5 bases and the J gene end by 8 bases; junction bases not matched to a gene: 8. The CDR3 has 15 amino acids. Germline-derived CDR1 and CDR2 are SGHAT and FQNNGV. The full variable domain, its missing parts supplied by reference TRBV11-2 and TRBJ2-1, is EAGVAQSPRYKIIEKRQSVAFWCNPISGHATLYWYQQILGQGPKLLIQFQNNGVVDDSQLPKDRFSAERLKGVDSTLKIQPAKLEDSAVYLCASSHGQGAWDEQFFGPGTRLTVL.

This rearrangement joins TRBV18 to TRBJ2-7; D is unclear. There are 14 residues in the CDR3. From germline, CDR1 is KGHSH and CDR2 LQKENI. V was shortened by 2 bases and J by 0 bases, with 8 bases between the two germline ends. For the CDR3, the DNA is TGTGCCAGCTCACCAATCGACACCTCCTACGAGCAGTACTTC. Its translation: CASSPIDTSYEQYF.

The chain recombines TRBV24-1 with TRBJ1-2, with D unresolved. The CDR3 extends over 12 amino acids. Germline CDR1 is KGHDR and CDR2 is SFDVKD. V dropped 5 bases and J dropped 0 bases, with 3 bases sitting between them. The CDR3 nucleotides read TGTGCCACCAGTGCGGCTAACTATGGCTACACCTTC. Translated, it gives CATSAANYGYTF.

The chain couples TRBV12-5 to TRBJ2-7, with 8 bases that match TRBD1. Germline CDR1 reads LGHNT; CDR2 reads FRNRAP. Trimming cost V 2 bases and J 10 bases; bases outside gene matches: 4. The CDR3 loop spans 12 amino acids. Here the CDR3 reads CASGLPQGAQYF. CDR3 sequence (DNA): TGTGCTAGTGGTTTGCCCCAGGGGGCCCAGTACTTC.